The 14 T cell receptor beta chains reported below all come from one sample, sequenced in a study of shared clonotypes between healthy human individuals. Here immunoSEQ multiplex PCR was the method, and the copy in TCRdb shows in-frame clones only, minus some. Of more than 2,000,000 clones in the sample, 90% to 95% were seen once. Input material: naive CD4+ T cells from PBMCs. Subset noted: CD45RA+ positively selected. Receptors originate from a man aged 18 to 30 in good health. Some clones in this sample may be carry-over from other donors' samples.

The chain joins TRBV9 to TRBJ2-3; 9 nucleotides align to TRBD2. V was pared by 3 bases and J by 8 bases, with 10 bases of the junction left unmatched. CDR1 SGDLS and CDR2 YYNGEE come from the germline V gene. The CDR3 contains 15 residues. CDR3 region: CASSATSGTQGTQYF. DNA for the CDR3: TGTGCCAGCAGCGCGACTAGCGGCACCCAGGGTACGCAGTATTTT.

The V call is TRBV5-1, the J call TRBJ2-5; 8 bases match TRBD2. This CDR3 contains 16 residues. Looked up from germline, CDR1 is SGHRS and CDR2 is YFSETQ. With V trimmed by 1 base and J by 4 bases, 9 bases remained unmatched. CDR3 in DNA: TGCGCCAGCAGCTTGATGGGGGCGGGAGGAGGAGAGACCCAGTACTTC. Amino acids: CASSLMGAGGGETQYF.

The chain carries TRBV18 and TRBJ1-5, with unresolved D. Trimming pared 6 bases from V and 0 bases from J, leaving 12 bases between. The CDR3 runs 15 residues. CDR1 KGHSH and CDR2 LQKENI come from the germline V gene. This CDR3 reads CASSPSPNSNQPQHF. The CDR3, as DNA: TGTGCCAGCTCGCCCAGTCCCAATAGCAATCAGCCCCAGCATTTT.

The chain links TRBV19 to TRBJ1-5, with a tentative D call TRBD1 (5 bases). Per germline, CDR1 LNHDA and CDR2 SQIVND (reference sequence). The length of the CDR3 is 13 residues. The V end was cut by 10 bases, the J end by 8 bases, with 18 bases between. The DNA for the CDR3 is TGTGCCACCGGGGACGGTCATTTTAAGCCCCAGCATTTT. Its translation: CATGDGHFKPQHF.

J is TRBJ1-1 and V is TRBV7-3, with D possibly being TRBD1 (6 bases). The CDR3 has 15 residues. V was pared by 1 base and J by 1 base, with 10 bases between. Germline CDR1 and CDR2: SGHTA and FQGTGA. The CDR3 spells CASSLMTGANTEAFF. CDR3 nucleotide sequence: TGTGCCAGCAGCTTAATGACAGGAGCGAACACTGAAGCTTTCTTT.

J is TRBJ1-5 and V is TRBV28; 8 bases align to TRBD1. The CDR3 extends over 16 amino acids. The germline gives CDR1 MDHEN, CDR2 SYDVKM. Trimming at V came to 6 bases and at J to 10 bases, leaving 17 bases not matched to a gene. The CDR3 nucleotides are TGTGCCAGCAGCCCCCAGGGGGCAGGGGCAATCCTACCCCAGCATTTT. This encodes CASSPQGAGAILPQHF.

The CDR3 loop reads CASSSELAGGSTGELFF. The CDR3 bases are TGCGCCAGCAGCTCCGAACTAGCGGGGGGCTCCACCGGGGAGCTGTTTTTT. This rearrangement joins TRBV5-1 to TRBJ2-2; 12 nucleotides match TRBD2. The CDR3 covers 17 residues. J was trimmed by 4 bases and V by 3 bases; bases with no gene match: 7. Germline lookup yields CDR1 SGHRS and CDR2 YFSETQ. Full variable domain (missing parts from reference TRBV5-1 and TRBJ2-2): KAGVTQTPRYLIKTRGQQVTLSCSPISGHRSVSWYQQTPGQGLQFLFEYFSETQRNKGNFPGRFSGRQFSNSRSEMNVSTLELGDSALYLCASSSELAGGSTGELFFGEGSRLTVL.

This chain uses TRBV10-2 with TRBJ2-5; D is undetermined. The last part of the DNA fits TRBJ2-7 better; the J call may be wrong. This CDR3 spans 15 amino acids. In germline, CDR1 is WSHSY, CDR2 SAAADI. In DNA form, the CDR3 reads TGCGCCAGCAGTGACATTGGCAGGAGCTCCTACGAGCAGTACTTC. It is translated as CASSDIGRSSYEQYF.

The V gene is TRBV27, the J gene TRBJ2-7; D gene unclear. Deletions cut 5 bases from V and 3 bases from J, with 8 bases between. Germline V gene lookup returns CDR1 MNHEY and CDR2 SMNVEV (reference sequence). This CDR3 comprises 12 residues. Written as DNA, the CDR3 is TGTGCCAGCAGTCCCCGTATCTACGAGCAGTACTTC. This sequence encodes CASSPRIYEQYF.

The chain joins TRBV28 to TRBJ2-1, with a weak D call TRBD1 (5 bases). Germline CDR1 is MDHEN and CDR2 is SYDVKM. The CDR3 is 14 amino acids. Trimming pared 5 bases from V and 3 bases from J, leaving 11 bases between. DNA of the CDR3: TGTGCCAGCAGTATACCCCAGGGCTACAATGAGCAGTTCTTC. Encoded protein: CASSIPQGYNEQFF.

The chain employs TRBV6-5 and TRBJ2-7; 8 nucleotides match TRBD1. Germline CDR1 MNHEY, CDR2 SVGAGI. The CDR3 runs to 13 residues. Germline trimming cut 7 bases from V and 3 bases from J; bases unmatched to any gene: 5. The CDR3 coding sequence is TGTGCCAGCACCTCCGACAGGGGCTACGAGCAGTACTTC. Protein product: CASTSDRGYEQYF.

The gene calls are TRBV4-1 and TRBJ1-3, with D possibly TRBD1 on 5 matching bases. The V gene's germline CDR1 is MGHRA and CDR2 YSYEKL. This CDR3 has 15 residues. V lost 8 bases and J 0 bases, leaving 14 bases between the germline ends. The CDR3 DNA sequence: TGCGCCAGCGGATCACCAGGGTCCTCTGGAAACACCATATATTTT. It specifies CASGSPGSSGNTIYF.

This clone was counted once. The chain carries TRBV5-1 and TRBJ1-4; tentatively, D is TRBD1 (5 bases). V lost 0 bases, J lost 8 bases, and 11 bases lay in between. This CDR3 region has 14 residues. CDR1 and CDR2 from the germline V gene are SGHRS and YFSETQ. The DNA of the CDR3 is TGCGCCAGCAGCTTGGGGGGGATAAAGGAAAAACTGTTTTTT. Translated: CASSLGGIKEKLFF. Looking up the rest from reference TRBV5-1 and TRBJ1-4 gives the full variable domain: KAGVTQTPRYLIKTRGQQVTLSCSPISGHRSVSWYQQTPGQGLQFLFEYFSETQRNKGNFPGRFSGRQFSNSRSEMNVSTLELGDSALYLCASSLGGIKEKLFFGSGTQLSVL.

The chain carries TRBV9 and TRBJ2-5; D may be TRBD2 (5 bases). The V end was cut by 0 bases, the J end by 0 bases, with 12 bases between. The CDR3 extends over 16 amino acids. Germline CDR1 SGDLS, CDR2 YYNGEE. The CDR3 region is CASSVGLANYQETQYF. The CDR3, as DNA: TGTGCCAGCAGCGTAGGGCTAGCTAATTACCAAGAGACCCAGTACTTC.